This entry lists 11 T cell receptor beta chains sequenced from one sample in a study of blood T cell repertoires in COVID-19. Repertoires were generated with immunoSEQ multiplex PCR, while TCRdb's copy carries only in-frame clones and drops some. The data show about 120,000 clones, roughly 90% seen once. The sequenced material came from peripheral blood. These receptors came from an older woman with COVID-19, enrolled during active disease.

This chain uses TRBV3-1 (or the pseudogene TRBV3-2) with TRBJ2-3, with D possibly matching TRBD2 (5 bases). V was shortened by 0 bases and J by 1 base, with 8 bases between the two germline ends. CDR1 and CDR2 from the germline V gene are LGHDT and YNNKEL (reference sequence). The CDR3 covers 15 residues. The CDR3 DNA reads TGTGCCAGCAGCCAAGATTGGCGGGGCACAGATACGCAGTATTTT. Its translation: CASSQDWRGTDTQYF.

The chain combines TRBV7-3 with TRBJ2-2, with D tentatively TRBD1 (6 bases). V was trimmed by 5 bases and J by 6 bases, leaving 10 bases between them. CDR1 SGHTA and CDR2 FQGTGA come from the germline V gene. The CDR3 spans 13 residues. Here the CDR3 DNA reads TGTGCCAGCAGCCTTAGACAGGCCGGGGAGCTGTTTTTT. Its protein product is CASSLRQAGELFF.

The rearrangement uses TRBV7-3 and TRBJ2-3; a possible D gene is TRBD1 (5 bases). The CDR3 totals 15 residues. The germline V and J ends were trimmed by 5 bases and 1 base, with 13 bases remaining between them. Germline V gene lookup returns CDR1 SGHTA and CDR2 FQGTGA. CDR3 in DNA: TGTGCCAGCAGCCTAGAAGGGGCCGGCACAGATACGCAGTATTTT. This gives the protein CASSLEGAGTDTQYF.

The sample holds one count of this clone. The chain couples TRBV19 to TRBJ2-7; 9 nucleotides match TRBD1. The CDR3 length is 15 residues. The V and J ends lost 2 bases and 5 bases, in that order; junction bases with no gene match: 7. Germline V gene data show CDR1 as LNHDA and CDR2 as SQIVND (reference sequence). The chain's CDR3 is CASSISGTGWHEQYF. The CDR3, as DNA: TGTGCCAGTAGTATATCCGGGACAGGGTGGCACGAGCAGTACTTC. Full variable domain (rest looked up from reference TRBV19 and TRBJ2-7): DGGITQSPKYLFRKEGQNVTLSCEQNLNHDAMYWYRQDPGQGLRLIYYSQIVNDFQKGDIAEGYSVSREKKESFPLTVTSAQKNPTAFYLCASSISGTGWHEQYFGPGTRLTVT.

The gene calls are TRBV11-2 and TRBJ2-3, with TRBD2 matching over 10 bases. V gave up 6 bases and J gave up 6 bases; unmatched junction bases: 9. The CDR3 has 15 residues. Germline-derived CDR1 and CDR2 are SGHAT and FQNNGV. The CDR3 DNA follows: TGTGCCAGCAGAGAGACCGGGACTAGCGCCGATACGCAGTATTTT. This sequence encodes CASRETGTSADTQYF.

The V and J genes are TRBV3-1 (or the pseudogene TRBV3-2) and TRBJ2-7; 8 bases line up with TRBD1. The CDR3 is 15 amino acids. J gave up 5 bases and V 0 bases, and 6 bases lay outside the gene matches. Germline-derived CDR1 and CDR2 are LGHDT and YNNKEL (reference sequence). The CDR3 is CASSQDGTGGNEQYF. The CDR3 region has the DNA TGTGCCAGCAGCCAAGATGGGACAGGTGGAAACGAGCAGTACTTC.

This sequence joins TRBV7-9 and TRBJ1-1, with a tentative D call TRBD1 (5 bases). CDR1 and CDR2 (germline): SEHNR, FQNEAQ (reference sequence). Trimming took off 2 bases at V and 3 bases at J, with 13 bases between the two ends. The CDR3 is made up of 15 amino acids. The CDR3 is CASSLWIGGDTEAFF. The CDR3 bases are TGTGCCAGCAGCTTATGGATAGGAGGGGACACTGAAGCTTTCTTT.

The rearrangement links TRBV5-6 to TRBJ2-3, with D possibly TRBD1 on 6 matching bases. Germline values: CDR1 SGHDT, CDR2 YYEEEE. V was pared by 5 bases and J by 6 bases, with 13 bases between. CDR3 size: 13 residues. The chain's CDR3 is CASSPDRPDTQYF. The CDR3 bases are TGTGCCAGCAGTCCGGACAGACCGGATACGCAGTATTTT.

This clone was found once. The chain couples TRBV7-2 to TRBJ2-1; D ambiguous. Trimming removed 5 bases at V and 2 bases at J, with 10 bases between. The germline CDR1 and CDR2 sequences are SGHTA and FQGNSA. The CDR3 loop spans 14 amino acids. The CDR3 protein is CASSARQAYNEQFF. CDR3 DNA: TGTGCCAGCAGCGCTCGACAAGCCTACAATGAGCAGTTCTTC.

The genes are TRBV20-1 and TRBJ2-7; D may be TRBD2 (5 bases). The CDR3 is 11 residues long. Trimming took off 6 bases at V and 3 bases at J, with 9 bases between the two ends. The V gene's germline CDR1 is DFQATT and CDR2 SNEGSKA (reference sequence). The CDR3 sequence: CSAQDFYEQYF. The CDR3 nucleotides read TGCAGTGCCCAGGACTTCTACGAGCAGTACTTC.

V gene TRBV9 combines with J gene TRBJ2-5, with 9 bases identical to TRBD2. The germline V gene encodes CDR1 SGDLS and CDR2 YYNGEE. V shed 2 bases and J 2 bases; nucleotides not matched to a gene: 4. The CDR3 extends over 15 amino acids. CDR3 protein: CASSVAGGKQETQYF. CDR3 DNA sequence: TGTGCCAGCAGCGTCGCGGGGGGGAAGCAAGAGACCCAGTACTTC.